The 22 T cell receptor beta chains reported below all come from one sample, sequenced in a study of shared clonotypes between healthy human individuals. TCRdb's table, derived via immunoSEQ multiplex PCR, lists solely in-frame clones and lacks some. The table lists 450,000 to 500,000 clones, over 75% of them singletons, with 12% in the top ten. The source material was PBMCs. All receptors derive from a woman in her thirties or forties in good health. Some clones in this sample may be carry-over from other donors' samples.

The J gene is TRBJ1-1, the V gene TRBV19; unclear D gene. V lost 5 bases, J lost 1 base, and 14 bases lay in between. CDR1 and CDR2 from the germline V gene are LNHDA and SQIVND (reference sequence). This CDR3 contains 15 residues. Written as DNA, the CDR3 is TGTGCCAGTAGTCCCTGGACGGCTGAGAACACTGAAGCTTTCTTT. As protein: CASSPWTAENTEAFF.

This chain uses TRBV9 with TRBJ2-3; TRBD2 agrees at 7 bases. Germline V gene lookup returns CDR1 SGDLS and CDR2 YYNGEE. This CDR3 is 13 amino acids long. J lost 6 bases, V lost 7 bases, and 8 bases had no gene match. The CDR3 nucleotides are TGTGCCAGCCAAGCGGGATCCCGGGATACGCAGTATTTT. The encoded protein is CASQAGSRDTQYF.

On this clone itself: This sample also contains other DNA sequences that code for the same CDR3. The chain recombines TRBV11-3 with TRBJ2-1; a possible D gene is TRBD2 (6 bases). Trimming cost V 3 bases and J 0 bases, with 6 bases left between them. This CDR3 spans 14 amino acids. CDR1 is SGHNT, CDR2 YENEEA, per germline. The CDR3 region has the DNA TGTGCCAGCAGCTTCGGGAGCTCCTACAATGAGCAGTTCTTC. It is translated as CASSFGSSYNEQFF.

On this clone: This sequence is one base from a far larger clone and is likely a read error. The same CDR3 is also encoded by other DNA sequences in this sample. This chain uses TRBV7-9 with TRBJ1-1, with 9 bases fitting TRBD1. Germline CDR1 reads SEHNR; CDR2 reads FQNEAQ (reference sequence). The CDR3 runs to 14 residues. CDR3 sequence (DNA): TGTGCTAGCAGCTCCGGACAGGGGAATACTGAAGCTTTCTTT. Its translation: CASSSGQGNTEAFF.

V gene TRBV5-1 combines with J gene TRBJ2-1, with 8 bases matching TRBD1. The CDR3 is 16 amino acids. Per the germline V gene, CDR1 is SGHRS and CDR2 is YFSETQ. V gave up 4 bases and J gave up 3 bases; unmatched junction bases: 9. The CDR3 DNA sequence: TGCGCCAGCAGCAGAACACAGGGGGGAGGCTACAATGAGCAGTTCTTC. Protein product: CASSRTQGGGYNEQFF. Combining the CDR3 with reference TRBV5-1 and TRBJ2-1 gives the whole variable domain KAGVTQTPRYLIKTRGQQVTLSCSPISGHRSVSWYQQTPGQGLQFLFEYFSETQRNKGNFPGRFSGRQFSNSRSEMNVSTLELGDSALYLCASSRTQGGGYNEQFFGPGTRLTVL.

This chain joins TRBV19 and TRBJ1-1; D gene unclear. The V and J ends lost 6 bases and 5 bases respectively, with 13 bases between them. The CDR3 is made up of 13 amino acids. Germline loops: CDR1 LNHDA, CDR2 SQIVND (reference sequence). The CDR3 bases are TGTGCCAGTAGAACGACCCGGGAGACTGAAGCTTTCTTT. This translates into CASRTTRETEAFF.

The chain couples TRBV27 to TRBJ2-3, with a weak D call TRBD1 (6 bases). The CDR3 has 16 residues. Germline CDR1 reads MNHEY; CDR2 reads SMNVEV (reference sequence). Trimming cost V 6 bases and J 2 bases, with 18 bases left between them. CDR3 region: CASSPTRTDYTDTQYF. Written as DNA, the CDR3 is TGTGCCAGCAGCCCCACCCGGACAGACTACACAGATACGCAGTATTTT.

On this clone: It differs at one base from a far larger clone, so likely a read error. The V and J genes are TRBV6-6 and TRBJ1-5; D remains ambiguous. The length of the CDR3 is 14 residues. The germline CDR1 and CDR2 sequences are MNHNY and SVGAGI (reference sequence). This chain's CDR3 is CASSYPKGNQPQRF. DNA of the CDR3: TGTGCCAGCAGTTACCCAAAAGGGAATCAGCCCCAGCGTTTT.

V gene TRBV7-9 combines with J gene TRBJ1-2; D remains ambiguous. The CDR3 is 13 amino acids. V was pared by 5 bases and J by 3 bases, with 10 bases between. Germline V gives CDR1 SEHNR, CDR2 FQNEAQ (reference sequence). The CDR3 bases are TGTGCCAGCAGCCCCCCCGTTGACTATGGCTACACCTTC. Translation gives CASSPPVDYGYTF.

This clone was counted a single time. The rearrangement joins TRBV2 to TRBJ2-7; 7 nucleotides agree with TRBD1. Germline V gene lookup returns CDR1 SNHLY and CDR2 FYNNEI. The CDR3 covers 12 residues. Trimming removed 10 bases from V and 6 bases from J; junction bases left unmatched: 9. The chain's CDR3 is CATGDREAEQYF. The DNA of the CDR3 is TGTGCCACCGGAGACAGGGAAGCCGAGCAGTACTTC.

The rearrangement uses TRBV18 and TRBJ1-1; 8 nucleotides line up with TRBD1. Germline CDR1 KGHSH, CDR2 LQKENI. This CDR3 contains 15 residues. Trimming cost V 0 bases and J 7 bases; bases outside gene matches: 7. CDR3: CASSPPTGVGGEAFF. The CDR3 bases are TGTGCCAGCTCACCACCGACAGGGGTAGGTGGTGAAGCTTTCTTT. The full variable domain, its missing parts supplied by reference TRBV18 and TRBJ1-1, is NAGVMQNPRHLVRRRGQEARLRCSPMKGHSHVYWYRQLPEEGLKFMVYLQKENIIDESGMPKERFSAEFPKEGPSILRIQQVVRGDSAAYFCASSPPTGVGGEAFFGQGTRLTVV.

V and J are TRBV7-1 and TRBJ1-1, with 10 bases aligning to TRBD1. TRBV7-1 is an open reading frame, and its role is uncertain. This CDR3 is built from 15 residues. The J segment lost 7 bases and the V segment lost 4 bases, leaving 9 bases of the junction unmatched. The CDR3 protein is CASSLDGTGDREAFF. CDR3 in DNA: TGTGCCAGCAGCTTAGACGGGACAGGGGACCGTGAAGCTTTCTTT.

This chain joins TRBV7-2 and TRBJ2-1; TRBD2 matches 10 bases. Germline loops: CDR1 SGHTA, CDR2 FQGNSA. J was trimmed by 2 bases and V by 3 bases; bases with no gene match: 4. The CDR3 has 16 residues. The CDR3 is CASSFVAGGPYNEQFF. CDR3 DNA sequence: TGTGCCAGCAGCTTCGTAGCGGGAGGCCCCTACAATGAGCAGTTCTTC.

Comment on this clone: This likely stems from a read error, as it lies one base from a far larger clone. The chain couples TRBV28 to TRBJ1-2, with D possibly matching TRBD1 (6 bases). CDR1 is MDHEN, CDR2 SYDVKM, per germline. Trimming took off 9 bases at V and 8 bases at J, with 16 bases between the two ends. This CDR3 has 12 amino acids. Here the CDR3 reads CARSQGRWGYTF. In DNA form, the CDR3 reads TGTGCCAGAAGTCAGGGGCGGTGGGGCTACACCTTC.

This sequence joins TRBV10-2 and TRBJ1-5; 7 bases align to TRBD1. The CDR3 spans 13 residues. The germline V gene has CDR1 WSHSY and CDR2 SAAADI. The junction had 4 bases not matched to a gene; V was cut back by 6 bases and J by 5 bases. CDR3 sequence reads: CASRQGFHQPQHF. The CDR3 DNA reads TGCGCCAGCAGACAGGGGTTCCATCAGCCCCAGCATTTT.

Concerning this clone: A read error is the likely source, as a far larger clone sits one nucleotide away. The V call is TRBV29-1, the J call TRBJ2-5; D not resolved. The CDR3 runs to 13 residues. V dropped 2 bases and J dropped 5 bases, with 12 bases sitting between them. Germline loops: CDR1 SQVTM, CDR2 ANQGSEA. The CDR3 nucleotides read TGCAGCGTTGAACAGCAGCCACTGGAGACCCAGTACTTC. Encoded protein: CSVEQQPLETQYF.

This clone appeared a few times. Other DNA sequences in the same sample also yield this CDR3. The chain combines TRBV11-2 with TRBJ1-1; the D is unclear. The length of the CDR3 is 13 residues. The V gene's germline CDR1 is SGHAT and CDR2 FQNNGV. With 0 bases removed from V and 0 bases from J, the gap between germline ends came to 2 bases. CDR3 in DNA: TGTGCCAGCAGCTTAGAGCTGAACACTGAAGCTTTCTTT. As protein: CASSLELNTEAFF.

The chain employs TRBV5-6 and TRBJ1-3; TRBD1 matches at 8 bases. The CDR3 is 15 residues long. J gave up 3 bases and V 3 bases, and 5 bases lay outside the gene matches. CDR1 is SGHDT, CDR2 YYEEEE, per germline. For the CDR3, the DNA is TGTGCCAGCAGCTCTCCAGGGGGCGGTGGAAACACCATATATTTT. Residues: CASSSPGGGGNTIYF.

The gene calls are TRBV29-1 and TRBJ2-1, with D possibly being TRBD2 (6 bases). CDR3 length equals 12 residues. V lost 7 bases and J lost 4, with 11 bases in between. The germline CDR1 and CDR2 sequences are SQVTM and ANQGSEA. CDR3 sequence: CSDQSGYNEQFF. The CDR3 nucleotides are TGCAGCGACCAGAGCGGGTACAATGAGCAGTTCTTC.

CDR3 residues: CASSRQDKAGELFF. The CDR3 bases are TGTGCCAGCAGCAGGCAGGATAAGGCCGGGGAGCTGTTTTTT. This rearrangement joins TRBV7-9 to TRBJ2-2; D is unresolved. In germline, CDR1 is SEHNR, CDR2 FQNEAQ (reference sequence). V was pared by 5 bases and J by 6 bases, with 13 bases between. The CDR3 covers 14 residues. Full variable domain (outside the CDR3, taken from reference TRBV7-9 and TRBJ2-2): DTGVSQNPRHKITKRGQNVTFRCDPISEHNRLYWYRQTLGQGPEFLTYFQNEAQLEKSRLLSDRFSAERPKGSFSTLEIQRTEQGDSAMYLCASSRQDKAGELFFGEGSRLTVL.

DNA of the CDR3: TGTGCCAGCAGCCAAGACTCCACAGATACGCAGTATTTT. Translating gives CASSQDSTDTQYF. V and J are TRBV4-2 and TRBJ2-3; D remains ambiguous. The CDR3 consists of 13 residues. Germline CDR1 and CDR2: LGHNA and YNFKEQ. V was clipped by 0 bases and J by 2 bases, with 3 bases between them.

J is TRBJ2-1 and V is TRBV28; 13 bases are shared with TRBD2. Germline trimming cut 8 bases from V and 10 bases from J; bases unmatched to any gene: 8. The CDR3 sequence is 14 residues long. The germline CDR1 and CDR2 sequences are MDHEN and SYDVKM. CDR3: CASGGLAGVGEQFF. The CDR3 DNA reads TGTGCCAGCGGCGGACTAGCGGGAGTAGGCGAGCAGTTCTTC.